Reported below is one T cell receptor beta chain. Its antigen is not yet known. No much larger clone exists at a distance of one base, and base qualities are not known. Reading from cysteine to phenylalanine, the CDR3 counts 14 amino acids. The retained sequence is limited to the CDR3, 42 bases, with the frame set at the first base. CDR1 SNHLY and CDR2 FYNNEI were looked up in the germline V gene. V gives up 4 bases and J gives up 5 bases, and the segment between their germline ends measures 14 bases. TCR beta CDR3 regions were amplified from RNA transcripts. For the first round of RT-PCR on the TCR CDR3, the HTBI primer set was used together with the Qiagen OneStep RT-PCR kit. The libraries were constructed in a second round of multiplex PCR and then size-selected and purified. Paired-end sequencing of the libraries was performed with 100 bp reads on an Illumina HiSeq2000. The paper's data handling went like this. Raw data were processed with SOAPnuke, discarding reads with adapters, uncalled bases, mean Phred below 15, or no exact constant-primer or identifier match. COPE v1.2.5 was used to merge high-quality paired reads, and clonotypes were defined as unique nucleotide sequences. MiTCR v1.1 was used to align the clonotypes against IMGT TRBV, TRBD and TRBJ reference segments. The analysis was restricted to V-J combinations with a frequency above 0.0001, which together covered 99.2% of the repertoires. The TCS score was defined as the ratio of F50 (clonal expansion) to E x V (chaos), calculated using BLOSUM62-based TCRdist between CDR3 peptides within each V-J. Welch's t-statistics and random forest reduced 500 to 650 V-J features to 10 to 15, which were used in a naive Bayes classifier (R e1071). The similarity between thyroid and blood repertoires was quantified using the Morisita-Horn index. In TCRdb, the public reads were trimmed at Q25 with fastp and aligned with MiXCR, with productive beta chains retained. Rows with a matching CDR3 protein are joined into one entry that keeps the most common DNA and genes. The V and J calls and clone size are TCRdb's, not the authors'. The sample data list about 610,000 distinct CDR3 sequences, and approximately 44% of these were observed just once. The ten largest make up around 8% of the sample.

Graves' hyperthyroidism was defined as stable when no progression to ophthalmopathy occurred over 18 months of follow-up. Hyperthyroidism patients were aged 18 to 65 years and newly diagnosed, with disease duration of less than 2 months. Exclusion was applied to patients with uncontrolled infections, other autoimmune diseases, pregnancy or lactation. Diagnoses were based on clinical symptoms, serum thyroxine and TRAb, thyroid ultrasound and orbital computed tomography. Total RNA was extracted with Trizol reagent, and quality was checked on an Agilent 2100 Bioanalyzer. The data were taken from a study of T cells in Graves' hyperthyroidism and ophthalmopathy (dated by TCRdb to about 2019). Regarding the study in general: To identify TCR V-J signatures that set the groups apart, the researchers used a discovery cohort of 100 patients, made up of around 42 with Graves' ophthalmopathy and some 60 with stable Graves' hyperthyroidism. The paper describes TCR Vbeta CDR3 sequencing of around 140 peripheral blood samples, made up of 40 to 45 ophthalmopathy patients, some 76 hyperthyroidism patients and roughly 17 progressor patients. The 100 or so discovery patients were divided at random into training and test sets in a 7:3 ratio. An independent validation cohort of some 18 hyperthyroidism patients and 17 patients who later progressed to ophthalmopathy tested prospective prediction of ophthalmopathy. After blood sampling, hyperthyroidism patients were treated with methimazole at a starting dose of 30 mg daily, and ophthalmopathy patients were treated with high-dose intravenous methylprednisolone. In about 6 Graves' hyperthyroidism patients, the study also compared T-cell repertoires from thyroid tissue with T-cell repertoires from blood. What the authors observed across the whole study: In validation, progression to ophthalmopathy was predicted by the model with nearly 71% sensitivity and nearly 75% specificity, a median of about 6.4 months before onset. Most expanded thyroid clonotypes (frequency above 0.001) were also detected in blood, suggesting blood repertoires may reflect thyroid immune responses. In cross-validation, a model built on a 13 V-J signature told ophthalmopathy apart from stable hyperthyroidism with under 90% sensitivity and around 83% specificity, and in testing the same model reached 80%/75%. No statistical method was used to set the sample size in advance, and investigators knew the group allocation.

The receptor's source is a woman between 18 and 29 years old with Graves' hyperthyroidism. The sequencing sample was made of peripheral blood or thyroid tissue (not recorded which). The chain joins TRBV2 to TRBJ2-5, and perhaps TRBD1 as D gene, on 6 matching bases. The CDR3 corresponds to CASSGGRGGETQYF. The DNA is as follows: TGTGCCAGCAGTGGAGGCAGGGGCGGCGAGACCCAGTACTTC.